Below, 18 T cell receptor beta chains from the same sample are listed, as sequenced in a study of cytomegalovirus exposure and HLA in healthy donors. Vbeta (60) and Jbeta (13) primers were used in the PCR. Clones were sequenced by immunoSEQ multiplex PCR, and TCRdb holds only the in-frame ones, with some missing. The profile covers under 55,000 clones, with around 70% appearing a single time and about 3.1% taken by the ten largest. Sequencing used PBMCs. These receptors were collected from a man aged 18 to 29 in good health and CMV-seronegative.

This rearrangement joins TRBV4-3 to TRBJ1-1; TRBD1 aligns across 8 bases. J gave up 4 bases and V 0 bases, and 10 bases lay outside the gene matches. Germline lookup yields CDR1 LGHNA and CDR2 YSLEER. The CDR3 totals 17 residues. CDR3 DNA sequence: TGCGCCAGCAGCCAAGACGGGACAGGACGAGGATTCACTGAAGCTTTCTTT. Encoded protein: CASSQDGTGRGFTEAFF.

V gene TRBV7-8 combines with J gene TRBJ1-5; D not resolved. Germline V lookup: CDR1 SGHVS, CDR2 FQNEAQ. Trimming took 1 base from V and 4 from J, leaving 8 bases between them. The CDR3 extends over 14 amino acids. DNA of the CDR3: TGTGCCAGCAGCTTAGGAGCGAGAAATCAGCCCCAGCATTTT. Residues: CASSLGARNQPQHF.

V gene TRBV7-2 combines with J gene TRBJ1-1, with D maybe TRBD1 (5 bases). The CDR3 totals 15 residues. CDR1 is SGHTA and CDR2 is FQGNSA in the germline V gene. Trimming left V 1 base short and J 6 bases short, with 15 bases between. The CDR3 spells CASSLEGQILSEAFF. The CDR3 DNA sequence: TGTGCCAGCAGCTTAGAAGGACAAATTCTCTCTGAAGCTTTCTTT.

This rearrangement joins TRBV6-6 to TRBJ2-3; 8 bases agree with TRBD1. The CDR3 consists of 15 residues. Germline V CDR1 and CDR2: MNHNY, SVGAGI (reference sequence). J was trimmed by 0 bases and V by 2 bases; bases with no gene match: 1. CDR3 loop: CASSYDRGSTDTQYF. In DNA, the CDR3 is TGTGCCAGCAGTTACGACAGGGGAAGCACAGATACGCAGTATTTT.

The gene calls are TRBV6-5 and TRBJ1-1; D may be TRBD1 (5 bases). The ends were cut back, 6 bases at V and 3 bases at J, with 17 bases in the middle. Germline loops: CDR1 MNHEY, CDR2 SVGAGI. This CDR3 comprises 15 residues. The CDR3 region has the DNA TGTGCCAGCAGAACGATCACCTGGGGGGACACTGAAGCTTTCTTT. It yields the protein CASRTITWGDTEAFF.

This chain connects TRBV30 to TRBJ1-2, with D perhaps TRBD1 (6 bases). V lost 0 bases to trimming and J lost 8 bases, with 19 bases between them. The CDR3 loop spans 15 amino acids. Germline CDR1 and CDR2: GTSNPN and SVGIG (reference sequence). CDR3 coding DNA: TGTGCCTGGAGTGTAGGACAGCCCACGTCGAGAGGCTACACCTTC. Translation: CAWSVGQPTSRGYTF.

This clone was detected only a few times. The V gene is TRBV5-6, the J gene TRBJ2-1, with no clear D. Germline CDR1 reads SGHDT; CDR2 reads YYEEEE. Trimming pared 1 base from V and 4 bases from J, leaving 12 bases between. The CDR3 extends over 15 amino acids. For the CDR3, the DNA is TGTGCCAGCAGCTTGACGTATGGCCGTTACAATGAGCAGTTCTTC. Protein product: CASSLTYGRYNEQFF.

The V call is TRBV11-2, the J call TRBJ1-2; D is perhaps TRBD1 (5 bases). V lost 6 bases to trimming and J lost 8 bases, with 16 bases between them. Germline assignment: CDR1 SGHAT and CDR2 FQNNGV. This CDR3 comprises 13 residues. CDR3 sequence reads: CASSFGTLEGYTF. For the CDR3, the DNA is TGTGCCAGCAGTTTCGGGACTCTTGAGGGCTACACCTTC.

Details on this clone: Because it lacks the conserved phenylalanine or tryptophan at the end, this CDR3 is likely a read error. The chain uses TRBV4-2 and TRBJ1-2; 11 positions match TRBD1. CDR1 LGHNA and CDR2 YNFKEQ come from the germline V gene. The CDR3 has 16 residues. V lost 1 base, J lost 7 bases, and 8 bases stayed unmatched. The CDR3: CASSQGPGQGVSGYTL. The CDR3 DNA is TGTGCCAGCAGCCAAGGTCCGGGACAGGGGGTCTCTGGCTACACCCTC.

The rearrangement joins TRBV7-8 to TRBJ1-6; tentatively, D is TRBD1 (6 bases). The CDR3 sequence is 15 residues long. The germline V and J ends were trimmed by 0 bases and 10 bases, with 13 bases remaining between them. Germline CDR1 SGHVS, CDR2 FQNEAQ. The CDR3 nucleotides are TGTGCCAGCAGCTTAGCGCGGGCAGGGGCCTCACCCCTCCACTTT. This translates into CASSLARAGASPLHF. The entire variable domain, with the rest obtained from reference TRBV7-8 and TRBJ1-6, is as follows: GAGVSQSPRYKVAKRGQDVALRCDPISGHVSLFWYQQALGQGPEFLTYFQNEAQLDKSGLPSDRFFAERPEGSVSTLKIQRTQQEDSAVYLCASSLARAGASPLHFGNGTRLTVT.

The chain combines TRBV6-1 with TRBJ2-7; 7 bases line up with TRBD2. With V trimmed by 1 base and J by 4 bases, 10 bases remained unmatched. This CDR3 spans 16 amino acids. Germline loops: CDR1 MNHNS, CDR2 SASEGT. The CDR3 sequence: CASSEGVGGSGYEQYF. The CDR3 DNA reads TGTGCCAGCAGTGAAGGGGTCGGCGGGAGCGGGTACGAGCAGTACTTC.

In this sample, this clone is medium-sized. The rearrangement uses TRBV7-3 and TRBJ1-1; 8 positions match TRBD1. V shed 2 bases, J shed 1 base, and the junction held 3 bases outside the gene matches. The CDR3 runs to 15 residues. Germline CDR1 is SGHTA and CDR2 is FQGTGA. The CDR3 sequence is CASSLDRGSNTEAFF. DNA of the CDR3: TGTGCCAGCAGCTTAGACAGGGGCTCGAACACTGAAGCTTTCTTT.

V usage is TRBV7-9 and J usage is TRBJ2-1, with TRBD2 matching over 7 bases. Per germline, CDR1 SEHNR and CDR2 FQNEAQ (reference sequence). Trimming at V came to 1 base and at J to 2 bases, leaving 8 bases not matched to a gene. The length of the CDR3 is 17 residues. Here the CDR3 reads CASSLGWAGATYNEQFF. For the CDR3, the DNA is TGTGCCAGCAGCTTAGGCTGGGCGGGAGCGACCTACAATGAGCAGTTCTTC.

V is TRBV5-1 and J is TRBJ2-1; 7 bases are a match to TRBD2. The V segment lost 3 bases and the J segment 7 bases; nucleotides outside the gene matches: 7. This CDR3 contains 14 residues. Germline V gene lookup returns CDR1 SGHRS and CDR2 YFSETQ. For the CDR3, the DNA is TGCGCCAGCAGCTGGGGGAGGGCGTGGAATGAGCAGTTCTTC. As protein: CASSWGRAWNEQFF.

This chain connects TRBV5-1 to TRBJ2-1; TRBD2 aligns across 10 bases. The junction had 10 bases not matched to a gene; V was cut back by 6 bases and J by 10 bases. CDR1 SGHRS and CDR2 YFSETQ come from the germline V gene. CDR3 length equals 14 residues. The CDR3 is CASNPAGGSGEQFF. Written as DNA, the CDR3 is TGCGCCAGCAATCCAGCGGGAGGGTCCGGAGAGCAGTTCTTC.

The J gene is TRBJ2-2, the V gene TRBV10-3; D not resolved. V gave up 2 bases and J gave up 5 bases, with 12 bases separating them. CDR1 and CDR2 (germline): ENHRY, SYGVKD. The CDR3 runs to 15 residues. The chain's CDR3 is CAISERRSTTGELFF. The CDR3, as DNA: TGTGCCATCAGTGAGAGGCGGAGCACGACCGGGGAGCTGTTTTTT.

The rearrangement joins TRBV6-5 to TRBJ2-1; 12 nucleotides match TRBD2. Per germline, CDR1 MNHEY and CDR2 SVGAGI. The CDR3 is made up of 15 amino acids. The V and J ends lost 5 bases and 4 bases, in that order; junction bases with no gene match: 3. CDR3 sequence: CASSGGTSGYNEQFF. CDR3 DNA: TGTGCCAGCAGTGGAGGGACTAGCGGGTACAATGAGCAGTTCTTC.

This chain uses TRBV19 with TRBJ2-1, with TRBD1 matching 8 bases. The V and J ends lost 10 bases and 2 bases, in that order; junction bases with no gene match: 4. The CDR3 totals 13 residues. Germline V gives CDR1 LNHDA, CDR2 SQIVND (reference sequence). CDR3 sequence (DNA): TGTGCCACCGCGGGACAGGCCTACAATGAGCAGTTCTTC. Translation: CATAGQAYNEQFF.